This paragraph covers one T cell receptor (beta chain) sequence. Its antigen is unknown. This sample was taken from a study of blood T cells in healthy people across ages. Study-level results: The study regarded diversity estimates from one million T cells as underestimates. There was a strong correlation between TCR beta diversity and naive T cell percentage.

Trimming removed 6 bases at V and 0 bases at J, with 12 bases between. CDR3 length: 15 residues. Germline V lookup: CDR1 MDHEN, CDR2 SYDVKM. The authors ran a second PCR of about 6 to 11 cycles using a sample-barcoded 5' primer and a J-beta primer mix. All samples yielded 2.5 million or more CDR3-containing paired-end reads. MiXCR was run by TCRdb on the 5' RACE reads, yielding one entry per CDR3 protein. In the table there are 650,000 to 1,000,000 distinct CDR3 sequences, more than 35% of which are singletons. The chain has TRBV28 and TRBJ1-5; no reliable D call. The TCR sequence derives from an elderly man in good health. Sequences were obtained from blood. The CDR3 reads CASSPLENSNQPQHF. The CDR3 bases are TGTGCCAGCAGCCCCTTGGAGAATAGCAATCAGCCCCAGCATTTT.